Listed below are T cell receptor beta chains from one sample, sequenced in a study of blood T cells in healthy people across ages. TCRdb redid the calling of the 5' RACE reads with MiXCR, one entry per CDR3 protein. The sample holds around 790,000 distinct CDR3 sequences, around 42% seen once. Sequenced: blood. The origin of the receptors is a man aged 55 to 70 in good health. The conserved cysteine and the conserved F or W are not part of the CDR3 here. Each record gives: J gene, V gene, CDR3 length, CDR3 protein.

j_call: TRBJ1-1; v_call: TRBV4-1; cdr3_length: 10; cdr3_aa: ASSFIGTEAF
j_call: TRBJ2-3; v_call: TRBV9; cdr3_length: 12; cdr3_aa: ASSTGGGADTQY
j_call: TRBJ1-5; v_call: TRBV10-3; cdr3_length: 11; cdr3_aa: AISAQGDQPQH
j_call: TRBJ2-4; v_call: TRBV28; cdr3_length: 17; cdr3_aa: ASSFWVPVGGAAKNIQY
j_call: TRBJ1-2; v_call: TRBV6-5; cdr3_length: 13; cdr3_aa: ASSPGQGGSYGYT
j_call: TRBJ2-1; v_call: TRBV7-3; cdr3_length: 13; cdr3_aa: ASSPIQGAGNEQF
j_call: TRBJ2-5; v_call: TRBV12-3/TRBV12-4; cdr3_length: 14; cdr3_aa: ASSLAGTGGQETQY
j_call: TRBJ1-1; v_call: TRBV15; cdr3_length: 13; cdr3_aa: ATSRDWAVNTEAF
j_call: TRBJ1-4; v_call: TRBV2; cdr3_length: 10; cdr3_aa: ASSPQSSKLF
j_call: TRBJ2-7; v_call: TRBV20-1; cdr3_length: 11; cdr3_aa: SARAGGIYEQY
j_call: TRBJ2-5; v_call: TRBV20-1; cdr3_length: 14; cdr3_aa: SARDPLAGGWETQY
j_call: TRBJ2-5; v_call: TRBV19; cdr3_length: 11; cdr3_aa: ASSNRREETQY
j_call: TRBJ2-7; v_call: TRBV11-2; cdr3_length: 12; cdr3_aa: ASSLSSRPYEQY
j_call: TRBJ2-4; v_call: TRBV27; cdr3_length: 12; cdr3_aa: ASSFSRSGQEQY
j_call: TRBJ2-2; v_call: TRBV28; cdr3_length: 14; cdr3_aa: ASSPGEEGGSGELF
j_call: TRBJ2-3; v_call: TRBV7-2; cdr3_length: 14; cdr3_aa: ASSPLRDSLMDTQY
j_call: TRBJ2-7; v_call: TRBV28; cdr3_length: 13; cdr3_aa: ASSLPGQGTFEQY
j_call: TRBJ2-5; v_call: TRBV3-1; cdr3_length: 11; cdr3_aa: ASSPYREETQY
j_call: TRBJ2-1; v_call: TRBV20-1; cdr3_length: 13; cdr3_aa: SATSLAGGLDEQF
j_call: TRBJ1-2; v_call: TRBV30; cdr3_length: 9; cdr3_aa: AWNRGQGYT
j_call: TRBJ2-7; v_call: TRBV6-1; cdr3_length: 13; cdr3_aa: ASSGISGQGYEQY
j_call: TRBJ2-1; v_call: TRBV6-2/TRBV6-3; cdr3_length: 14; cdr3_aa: ASRINSGGAGNEQF
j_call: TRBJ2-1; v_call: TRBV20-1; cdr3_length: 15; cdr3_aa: SAPLAGYLSSYNEQF
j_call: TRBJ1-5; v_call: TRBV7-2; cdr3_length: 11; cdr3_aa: ASSSRVNQPQH
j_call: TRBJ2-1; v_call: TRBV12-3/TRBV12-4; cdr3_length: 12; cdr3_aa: ASTPVGGEDEQF
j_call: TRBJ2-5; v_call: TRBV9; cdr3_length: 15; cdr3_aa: ASSVAPSGGFQETQY
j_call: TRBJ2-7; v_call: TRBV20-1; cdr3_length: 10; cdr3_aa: SASPDSYEQY
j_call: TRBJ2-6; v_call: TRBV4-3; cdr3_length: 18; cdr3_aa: ASSHEITGTGFTGANVLT
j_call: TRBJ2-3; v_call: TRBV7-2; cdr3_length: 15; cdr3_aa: ASSAKDRTPSTDTQY
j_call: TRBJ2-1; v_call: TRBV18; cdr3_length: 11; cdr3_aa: ASWLGTNNEQF
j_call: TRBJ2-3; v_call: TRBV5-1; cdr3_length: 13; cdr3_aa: ASSKSGGAGDTQY
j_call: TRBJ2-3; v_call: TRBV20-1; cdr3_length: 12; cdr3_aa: SAREVAGGDEQY
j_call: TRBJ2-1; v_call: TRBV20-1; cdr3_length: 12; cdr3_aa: SSLGGGSLNEQF
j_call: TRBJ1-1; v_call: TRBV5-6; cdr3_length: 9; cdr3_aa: ASSLWTEAF
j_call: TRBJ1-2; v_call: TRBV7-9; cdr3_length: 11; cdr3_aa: ASSNNAGDGYT
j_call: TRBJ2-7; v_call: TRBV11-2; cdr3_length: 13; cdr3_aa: ASSLALGRLYEQY
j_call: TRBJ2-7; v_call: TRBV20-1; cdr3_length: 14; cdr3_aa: SALQTLFSGLYEQY
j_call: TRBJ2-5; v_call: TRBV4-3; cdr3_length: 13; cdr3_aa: ASSQDRRNQETQY
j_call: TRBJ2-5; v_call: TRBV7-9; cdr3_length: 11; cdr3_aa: ASILTSGETQY
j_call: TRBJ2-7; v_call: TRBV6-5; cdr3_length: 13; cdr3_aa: ASSPRTQGFYEQY
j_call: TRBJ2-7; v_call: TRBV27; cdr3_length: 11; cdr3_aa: ASSLSAPYEQY
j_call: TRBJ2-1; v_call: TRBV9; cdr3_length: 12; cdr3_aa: ASSLGGANNEQF
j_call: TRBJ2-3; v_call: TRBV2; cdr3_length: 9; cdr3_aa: ASAPADTQY
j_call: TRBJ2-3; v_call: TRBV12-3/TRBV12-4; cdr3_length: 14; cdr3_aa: ASSISERGGLDTQY
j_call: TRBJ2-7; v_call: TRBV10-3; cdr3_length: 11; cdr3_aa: AISDPDSYEQY
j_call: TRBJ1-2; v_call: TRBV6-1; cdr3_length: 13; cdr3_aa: ASRPGTGIDYGYT
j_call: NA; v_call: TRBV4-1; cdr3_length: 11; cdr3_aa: ASSQDQADEQY
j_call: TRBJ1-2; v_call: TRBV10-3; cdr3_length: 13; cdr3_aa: AITPGAGGDYGYT
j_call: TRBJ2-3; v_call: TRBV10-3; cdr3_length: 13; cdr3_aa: AISGSGGGTDTQY
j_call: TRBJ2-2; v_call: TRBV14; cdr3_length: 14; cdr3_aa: ASSLLDRAPTGELF
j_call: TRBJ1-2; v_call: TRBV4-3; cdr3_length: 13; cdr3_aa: ASSQEGRRRNGYT
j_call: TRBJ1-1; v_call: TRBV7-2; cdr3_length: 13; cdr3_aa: ASSSHQGRGTEAF